This T cell receptor (beta chain) was documented in a study of blood T cell repertoires in COVID-19. Whole-study context: Samples came from the United States, Italy and Spain, spanning acute and convalescent COVID-19. PBMCs, B-cell-depleted T cells, or T cells were the source of the cDNA or gDNA that made up the material.

Original data processing: Reference gene primer amplification yielded estimated nucleated cell counts. Libraries were prepared by immunoSEQ multiplex PCR; TCRdb keeps only in-frame clonotypes and omits some of them. That table is the source of V, J and clone size, and D and trimming were worked out from the DNA. Seen here are some 150,000 clones, around 89% observed once, and the top ten hold under 3.5%. The TCR sequence derives from a woman aged 55 to 70 with active COVID-19. Sequenced: peripheral blood.

The CDR3 DNA is TGTGCCAGCAGTTTAAGCGAAGCTTTCTTT. Translated, it gives CASSLSEAFF. V usage is TRBV12-3 or TRBV12-4 and J usage is TRBJ1-1; no definite D call. V was shortened by 2 bases and J by 8 bases, with 3 bases between the two germline ends. This CDR3 is 10 amino acids long.